Listed here are 32 T cell receptor beta chains from one sample, sequenced in a study of cytomegalovirus exposure and HLA in healthy donors. Generated by immunoSEQ multiplex PCR, the TCRdb table keeps only in-frame clones and is missing some. Here the sample spans about 160,000 clones, roughly 90% being singletons. Input material: PBMCs. Receptors were obtained from a man younger than 35 in good health and CMV-seropositive.

This clone was observed a single time. DNA of the CDR3: TGTGCCAGCAGTTCGTTTTTTAGGGACAGGGTTCGCCACGAGCAGTACTTC. This encodes CASSSFFRDRVRHEQYF. The V call is TRBV2, the J call TRBJ2-7; 9 positions match TRBD1. V was clipped by 5 bases and J by 5 bases; unmatched bases: 16. Germline assignment: CDR1 SNHLY and CDR2 FYNNEI. This CDR3 has 17 amino acids.

The CDR3 DNA is TGTGCCAGCAGCGAAGGGATCACTAGCGGGAGAAAGTACGAGCAGTACTTC. It encodes CASSEGITSGRKYEQYF. The chain employs TRBV7-9 and TRBJ2-7, with 11 bases aligning to TRBD2. In germline, CDR1 is SEHNR, CDR2 FQNEAQ (reference sequence). CDR3 size: 17 residues. The V segment lost 5 bases and the J segment 4 bases; nucleotides outside the gene matches: 13.

This clone was seen a single time. The chain links TRBV2 to TRBJ1-4, with TRBD1 as a possible D gene (6 bases). This CDR3 has 15 residues. Per the germline V gene, CDR1 is SNHLY and CDR2 is FYNNEI. V lost 6 bases to trimming and J lost 6 bases, with 17 bases between them. DNA for the CDR3: TGTGCCAGCAGGAGGGCTGCAAACAGGGATGAAAAACTGTTTTTT. Protein: CASRRAANRDEKLFF.

In its sample, this clone was seen a few times. The chain's CDR3 is CASSLEQGGRYTF. CDR3 nucleotides: TGCGCCAGCAGCTTGGAACAGGGCGGCCGCTACACCTTC. This chain uses TRBV5-1 with TRBJ1-2; TRBD1 might be the D (6 bases). Between the trimmed V and J ends, which lost 0 bases and 9 bases, there was a span of 12 bases. Germline V gene sequence: CDR1 SGHRS, CDR2 YFSETQ. CDR3 length: 13 amino acids.

A word on this clone: Other DNA sequences within the sample encode an identical CDR3. The chain couples TRBV4-1 to TRBJ2-1; D uncertain. Germline CDR1 MGHRA, CDR2 YSYEKL. This CDR3 contains 15 residues. Trimming took 1 base from V and 0 from J, leaving 7 bases between them. The CDR3 protein is CASSQVGSSYNEQFF. The CDR3 nucleotides read TGCGCCAGCAGCCAAGTCGGGTCCTCCTACAATGAGCAGTTCTTC.

The CDR3 is CASSIERRSNQPQHF. CDR3 nucleotides: TGTGCCAGTAGTATAGAACGGAGGAGCAATCAGCCCCAGCATTTT. The chain is built from TRBV19 and TRBJ1-5; D remains ambiguous. The CDR3 has 15 residues. Between the trimmed V and J ends, which lost 0 bases and 1 base, there was a span of 7 bases. Germline assignment: CDR1 LNHDA and CDR2 SQIVND (reference sequence).

The chain links TRBV7-2 to TRBJ2-7; 8 bases map to TRBD1. CDR3 length equals 14 residues. Germline loops: CDR1 SGHTA, CDR2 FQGNSA. Unmatched junction bases numbered 8, after V lost 4 bases and J lost 6 bases. The CDR3 DNA reads as TGTGCCAGCAGCTATGACAGGGGATCCGGCGAGCAGTACTTC. This encodes CASSYDRGSGEQYF.

The chain employs TRBV5-4 and TRBJ2-7; weak D call: TRBD1 (7 bases). The V gene lost 5 bases and the J gene lost 3 bases, with 15 bases spanning the gap. This CDR3 is built from 14 residues. Looked up from germline, CDR1 is SGHNT and CDR2 is YYREEE (reference sequence). For the CDR3, the DNA is TGTGCCAGCAGTTCCGGCGGGACAGTCTACGAGCAGTACTTC. Its translation: CASSSGGTVYEQYF.

The V gene is TRBV30, the J gene TRBJ1-1, with D uncertain. Trimming removed 3 bases at V and 0 bases at J, with 8 bases between. CDR3 length equals 13 residues. Per germline, CDR1 GTSNPN and CDR2 SVGIG (reference sequence). The CDR3 reads CAWRQFLNTEAFF. The CDR3 nucleotides read TGTGCCTGGAGACAGTTCTTGAACACTGAAGCTTTCTTT.

The V and J genes are TRBV15 and TRBJ2-5; maybe TRBD1 (5 bases). The germline V and J ends were trimmed by 3 bases and 5 bases, with 10 bases remaining between them. This CDR3 comprises 13 residues. Germline lookup yields CDR1 LNHNV and CDR2 YYDKDF (reference sequence). The chain's CDR3 is CATSRQGSETQYF. CDR3 coding DNA: TGTGCCACCAGCAGGCAGGGTTCGGAGACCCAGTACTTC.

The chain has TRBV28 and TRBJ1-5; D is possibly TRBD1 (5 bases). V dropped 6 bases and J dropped 3 bases, with 15 bases sitting between them. The germline V gene has CDR1 MDHEN and CDR2 SYDVKM. The length of the CDR3 is 15 residues. The CDR3 spells CASRRHGGDNQPQHF. The CDR3 DNA reads as TGTGCCAGCAGGAGACACGGGGGTGACAATCAGCCCCAGCATTTT.

V is TRBV7-3 and J is TRBJ2-3, with D possibly TRBD1 on 8 matching bases. Trimming took off 1 base at V and 5 bases at J, with 10 bases between the two ends. The CDR3 runs 14 residues. Per the germline V gene, CDR1 is SGHTA and CDR2 is FQGTGA. The CDR3 spells CASSLNRGGDTQYF. DNA for the CDR3: TGTGCCAGCAGCTTAAACAGGGGGGGAGATACGCAGTATTTT.

This chain joins TRBV15 and TRBJ2-7; D uncertain. The V gene's germline CDR1 is LNHNV and CDR2 YYDKDF (reference sequence). This CDR3 is built from 15 residues. The germline V and J ends were trimmed by 0 bases and 0 bases, with 9 bases remaining between them. Here the CDR3 reads CATSRDLGVSYEQYF. The CDR3 DNA follows: TGTGCCACCAGCAGAGATTTAGGAGTCTCCTACGAGCAGTACTTC.

This chain uses TRBV4-1 with TRBJ2-2; possibly TRBD1 for D (6 bases). The CDR3 length is 13 residues. Germline lookup yields CDR1 MGHRA and CDR2 YSYEKL. V was shortened by 5 bases and J by 4 bases, with 8 bases between the two germline ends. The CDR3 loop is CASSYRATGELFF. The CDR3 coding sequence is TGCGCCAGCAGCTACAGGGCCACCGGGGAGCTGTTTTTT.

This rearrangement joins TRBV7-2 to TRBJ2-5; TRBD1 matches at 8 bases. The germline V gene encodes CDR1 SGHTA and CDR2 FQGNSA. The CDR3 runs 14 residues. V dropped 5 bases and J dropped 2; count of bases not matched to a gene: 4. The CDR3 sequence is CASSRGQGQETQYF. DNA of the CDR3: TGTGCCAGCAGCCGCGGACAGGGTCAAGAGACCCAGTACTTC.

The rearrangement joins TRBV19 to TRBJ1-5, with 7 positions matching TRBD1. Germline V lookup: CDR1 LNHDA, CDR2 SQIVND (reference sequence). Germline trimming cut 6 bases from V and 4 bases from J; bases unmatched to any gene: 9. There are 15 residues in the CDR3. Written as DNA, the CDR3 is TGTGCCAGTAGAACAACAGGGGCGAGGAATCAGCCCCAGCATTTT. As protein: CASRTTGARNQPQHF.

The chain links TRBV11-3 to TRBJ2-3; 7 bases line up with TRBD2. With 2 bases clipped from V and 0 bases from J, the junction kept 2 bases outside the gene matches. This CDR3 region has 15 residues. The germline CDR1 and CDR2 sequences are SGHNT and YENEEA. This chain's CDR3 is CASSLSGGSTDTQYF. CDR3 sequence (DNA): TGTGCCAGCAGCTTATCGGGGGGTAGCACAGATACGCAGTATTTT.

This clone appeared a single time. V usage is TRBV6-6 and J usage is TRBJ2-7, with TRBD1 matching over 9 bases. CDR1 and CDR2 (germline): MNHNY, SVGAGI (reference sequence). CDR3 size: 15 residues. Trimming removed 2 bases from V and 4 bases from J; junction bases left unmatched: 6. The CDR3 loop reads CASSYQGQGTYEQYF. In DNA form, the CDR3 reads TGTGCCAGCAGTTACCAGGGACAGGGTACTTACGAGCAGTACTTC.

The chain couples TRBV28 to TRBJ1-2, with D perhaps matching TRBD1 (5 bases). This CDR3 is 16 amino acids long. CDR1 MDHEN and CDR2 SYDVKM come from the germline V gene. Trimming cost V 6 bases and J 4 bases, with 21 bases left between them. The CDR3 DNA is TGTGCCAGCAGAACGGGGGGGGAGGGGTCTTCCTATGGCTACACCTTC. Translating it yields CASRTGGEGSSYGYTF.

The chain links TRBV5-5 to TRBJ2-3, with 11 positions matching TRBD2. From germline, CDR1 is SGHKS and CDR2 YYEKEE (reference sequence). The CDR3 is 16 amino acids. V shed 2 bases, J shed 1 base, and the junction held 3 bases outside the gene matches. The CDR3 sequence: CASSFGTSGRTDTQYF. CDR3 bases: TGTGCCAGCAGCTTCGGGACTAGCGGCCGCACAGATACGCAGTATTTT.

The chain employs TRBV30 and TRBJ2-5; D gene uncertain. The germline V and J ends were trimmed by 2 bases and 8 bases, with 9 bases remaining between them. The CDR3 runs 11 residues. The germline CDR1 and CDR2 sequences are GTSNPN and SVGIG (reference sequence). The CDR3 loop is CAWSQLETQYF. In nucleotides, the CDR3 is TGTGCCTGGAGTCAATTAGAAACCCAGTACTTC.

V gene TRBV6-5 combines with J gene TRBJ2-7; TRBD2 agrees at 8 bases. Germline-derived CDR1 and CDR2 are MNHEY and SVGAGI. The CDR3 loop spans 14 amino acids. After removal of 5 bases from V and 4 bases from J, the junction contained 7 bases not matched to a gene. CDR3: CASSLGRAAYEQYF. As DNA, the CDR3 is TGTGCCAGCAGTCTCGGGAGGGCCGCGTACGAGCAGTACTTC.

The chain employs TRBV5-1 and TRBJ2-1; TRBD2 aligns across 10 bases. The CDR3 sequence is 15 residues long. V was pared by 4 bases and J by 8 bases, with 9 bases of the junction left unmatched. Germline CDR1 is SGHRS and CDR2 is YFSETQ. Here the CDR3 DNA reads TGCGCCAGCAGCCCACCTAGCGGGAGTAGGGATGAGCAGTTCTTC. Amino acids: CASSPPSGSRDEQFF.

In the case of this clone: The same CDR3 is also encoded by other DNA sequences in this sample. This chain connects TRBV5-6 to TRBJ2-7, with D perhaps TRBD2 (6 bases). The CDR3 extends over 12 amino acids. The germline V gene has CDR1 SGHDT and CDR2 YYEEEE. The V and J ends lost 4 bases and 4 bases respectively, with 9 bases between them. The CDR3, as DNA: TGTGCCAGCAGCAGGAGGGCGTACGAGCAGTACTTC. Protein sequence: CASSRRAYEQYF. Based on the CDR3 plus reference TRBV5-6 and TRBJ2-7, the full variable domain is DAGVTQSPTHLIKTRGQQVTLRCSPKSGHDTVSWYQQALGQGPQFIFQYYEEEERQRGNFPDRFSGHQFPNYSSELNVNALLLGDSALYLCASSRRAYEQYFGPGTRLTVT.

V usage is TRBV11-2 and J usage is TRBJ2-7, with TRBD1 identical over 8 bases. The germline gives CDR1 SGHAT, CDR2 FQNNGV. The J segment lost 0 bases and the V segment lost 1 base, leaving 2 bases of the junction unmatched. The CDR3 totals 15 residues. The CDR3 sequence is CASSLVGTGSYEQYF. The CDR3 DNA reads as TGTGCCAGCAGCTTAGTCGGGACAGGCTCCTACGAGCAGTACTTC.

This sequence joins TRBV6-1 and TRBJ2-7; D is possibly TRBD2 (5 bases). The CDR3 totals 11 residues. V lost 7 bases and J 5 bases, leaving 9 bases between the germline ends. CDR1 and CDR2 from the germline V gene are MNHNS and SASEGT. The CDR3: CASNWENEQYF. The CDR3 coding sequence is TGTGCCAGCAATTGGGAGAACGAGCAGTACTTC.

The V gene is TRBV7-3, the J gene TRBJ2-1; 11 nucleotides agree with TRBD2. Losses at the gene ends were 3 bases for V and 10 bases for J; bases not matched to a gene: 2. From germline, CDR1 is SGHTA and CDR2 FQGTGA. This CDR3 contains 13 residues. The CDR3 DNA reads TGTGCCAGCAGCTTCCTAGCGGGAGGCGAGCAGTTCTTC. Translated, it gives CASSFLAGGEQFF.

V usage is TRBV4-1 and J usage is TRBJ2-2; D is uncertain. V was trimmed by 0 bases and J by 1 base, leaving 9 bases between them. Germline assignment: CDR1 MGHRA and CDR2 YSYEKL. The CDR3 sequence is 16 residues long. CDR3 loop: CASSQDATWNTGELFF. DNA of the CDR3: TGCGCCAGCAGCCAAGATGCGACATGGAACACCGGGGAGCTGTTTTTT.

The chain couples TRBV18 to TRBJ1-4, with 9 bases that match TRBD1. The V segment lost 3 bases and the J segment 6 bases; nucleotides outside the gene matches: 11. This CDR3 comprises 17 residues. CDR1 is KGHSH and CDR2 is LQKENI in the germline V gene. CDR3 bases: TGTGCCAGCTCACCTCGAACACCGGGACAGGGATATGAAAAACTGTTTTTT. Protein: CASSPRTPGQGYEKLFF.

The rearrangement uses TRBV7-8 and TRBJ2-7; 10 nucleotides match TRBD2. This CDR3 comprises 14 residues. The germline CDR1 and CDR2 sequences are SGHVS and FQNEAQ. The ends lost 5 bases at V and 2 bases at J; junction bases unmatched: 3. The CDR3 nucleotides are TGTGCCAGCAGCCCAGGACTAGCGGCCTACGAGCAGTACTTC. Encoded protein: CASSPGLAAYEQYF. The full variable domain, with the rest looked up from reference TRBV7-8 and TRBJ2-7, is GAGVSQSPRYKVAKRGQDVALRCDPISGHVSLFWYQQALGQGPEFLTYFQNEAQLDKSGLPSDRFFAERPEGSVSTLKIQRTQQEDSAVYLCASSPGLAAYEQYFGPGTRLTVT.

This clone was seen once. Other DNA sequences from this sample encode an identical CDR3 as well. The V call is TRBV18, the J call TRBJ2-7; a weak D match, TRBD1 (5 bases). CDR1 and CDR2 (germline): KGHSH, LQKENI. The ends were cut back, 1 base at V and 0 bases at J, with 7 bases in the middle. The CDR3 has 14 residues. CDR3 protein: CASSPRDSSYEQYF. The CDR3 DNA reads as TGTGCCAGCTCACCACGAGACAGCTCCTACGAGCAGTACTTC.

The chain recombines TRBV6-1 with TRBJ2-1; 7 nucleotides match TRBD1. The CDR3 runs 15 residues. CDR1 MNHNS and CDR2 SASEGT come from the germline V gene. The junction had 10 bases not matched to a gene; V was cut back by 4 bases and J by 7 bases. CDR3 sequence: CASSVRDRRVNEQFF. The CDR3 coding sequence is TGTGCCAGCAGTGTTAGGGACAGACGGGTGAATGAGCAGTTCTTC.